The T cell receptor (beta chain) described here comes from a study of blood T cell repertoires in COVID-19. About the research overall: Whether acute or convalescent, the COVID-19 samples came from the United States, Italy and Spain. PBMCs, B-cell-depleted T cells, or T cells were the source of the cDNA or gDNA that made up the material.

Recruitment covered about two dozen US areas and drew participants whose ages spanned roughly 18 to 100 years. The study assigned cohorts using participant-reported clinical history. Libraries were prepared by immunoSEQ multiplex PCR; TCRdb keeps only in-frame clonotypes and omits some of them. The table records around 330,000 clones, roughly 90% of them present only once. The CDR3 has 16 amino acids. V shed 3 bases, J shed 5 bases, and the junction held 13 bases outside the gene matches. The germline CDR1 and CDR2 sequences are DFQATT and SNEGSKA (reference sequence). The receptor comes from a woman aged 40 to 55 who had recovered from COVID-19. The chain combines TRBV20-1 with TRBJ2-5; 9 positions match TRBD1. The sequenced material came from PBMCs or T cells enriched from blood (not recorded which). The CDR3 DNA reads TGCAGTGCTAGTGTGCCACAGGGGGCCAATATCGAGACCCAGTACTTC. Translated: CSASVPQGANIETQYF.